These 19 T cell receptor beta chains were sequenced from one sample in a study of Tregs in tolerant kidney transplant recipients. Only in-frame clones appear in the TCRdb table, and some are missing; sequencing was by immunoSEQ multiplex PCR. The data hold some 74,000 clones, with 75% to 95% observed a single time. The specimen comprised Tregs from blood, sampled before the transplant. These receptors were collected from a human donor who received a combined kidney and bone marrow transplant.

The rearrangement joins TRBV7-2 to TRBJ2-7; TRBD1 aligns across 11 bases. V lost 5 bases, J lost 0 bases, and 6 bases stayed unmatched. Per the germline V gene, CDR1 is SGHTA and CDR2 is FQGNSA. The CDR3 is 16 residues long. CDR3 amino acids: CASSRTGGLSSYEQYF. The CDR3 DNA follows: TGTGCCAGCAGCCGGACAGGGGGCCTTAGCTCCTACGAGCAGTACTTC.

The J gene is TRBJ2-2, the V gene TRBV7-2; TRBD2 agrees at 9 bases. Germline-derived CDR1 and CDR2 are SGHTA and FQGNSA. Trimming removed 0 bases from V and 6 bases from J; junction bases left unmatched: 8. The CDR3 totals 17 residues. The CDR3 nucleotides are TGTGCCAGCAGCTTAGCACTAGCTAGCGGGAATCCCGGGGAGCTGTTTTTT. Its protein product is CASSLALASGNPGELFF.

V and J are TRBV19 and TRBJ1-5; D not resolved. This CDR3 comprises 13 residues. The ends were cut back, 5 bases at V and 9 bases at J, with 14 bases in the middle. Germline V gene sequence: CDR1 LNHDA, CDR2 SQIVND (reference sequence). CDR3 nucleotides: TGTGCCAGTAGTCCCCGGACTGCATCGCCCCAGCATTTT. The encoded protein is CASSPRTASPQHF.

The rearrangement uses TRBV28 and TRBJ1-2; TRBD1 aligns across 9 bases. This CDR3 has 13 residues. V was clipped by 3 bases and J by 8 bases; unmatched bases: 4. Germline assignment: CDR1 MDHEN and CDR2 SYDVKM. CDR3 nucleotides: TGTGCCAGCAGTTTCGGGACAGGGAGAGGCTACACCTTC. Translated, it gives CASSFGTGRGYTF.

This clone appeared once. V and J are TRBV7-9 and TRBJ2-2; possibly TRBD2 for D (6 bases). CDR3 length equals 16 residues. Germline CDR1 and CDR2: SEHNR and FQNEAQ (reference sequence). Trimming pared 8 bases from V and 2 bases from J, leaving 18 bases between. The CDR3 DNA follows: TGTGCCAGCTCCTCCGGCGCTAGCGTCAACACCGGGGAGCTGTTTTTT. Translation gives CASSSGASVNTGELFF. Filled out from reference TRBV7-9 and TRBJ2-2, the complete variable domain reads DTGVSQNPRHKITKRGQNVTFRCDPISEHNRLYWYRQTLGQGPEFLTYFQNEAQLEKSRLLSDRFSAERPKGSFSTLEIQRTEQGDSAMYLCASSSGASVNTGELFFGEGSRLTVL.

The CDR3 bases are TGTGCCAGCACCCCGGTGGCTGGGGTCTACAATGAGCAGTTCTTC. Residues: CASTPVAGVYNEQFF. This chain joins TRBV6-1 and TRBJ2-1; no clear D gene. The CDR3 runs to 15 residues. Germline CDR1 reads MNHNS; CDR2 reads SASEGT. V was pared by 7 bases and J by 3 bases, with 16 bases between.

CDR3 protein: CASSLSLTGRQHF. CDR3 nucleotides: TGTGCCAGCAGTCTTTCATTGACAGGCCGCCAGCATTTT. The chain uses TRBV27 and TRBJ1-5; the D gene is possibly TRBD1 (6 bases). Germline CDR1 MNHEY, CDR2 SMNVEV (reference sequence). The V gene lost 5 bases and the J gene lost 12 bases, with 17 bases spanning the gap. The CDR3 length is 13 residues.

V gene TRBV15 combines with J gene TRBJ2-1; D possibly corresponds to TRBD1 (6 bases). The germline V gene encodes CDR1 LNHNV and CDR2 YYDKDF (reference sequence). The V end lost 5 bases, the J end lost 10 bases, and 15 bases lay between the germline ends. The CDR3 is 13 amino acids. The CDR3 region is CATSPTGIGEQFF. The CDR3 DNA is TGTGCCACCAGCCCCACAGGGATAGGGGAGCAGTTCTTC.

The chain is built from TRBV19 and TRBJ1-1, with D perhaps TRBD1 (6 bases). Trimming removed 7 bases at V and 5 bases at J, with 14 bases between. This CDR3 spans 13 amino acids. Per the germline V gene, CDR1 is LNHDA and CDR2 is SQIVND (reference sequence). CDR3 loop: CASNQGRGTEAFF. Written as DNA, the CDR3 is TGTGCCAGTAACCAGGGAAGGGGGACTGAAGCTTTCTTT.

The V call is TRBV9, the J call TRBJ2-3, with 13 bases identical to TRBD2. Germline loops: CDR1 SGDLS, CDR2 YYNGEE. CDR3 size: 16 residues. Unmatched junction bases numbered 5, after V lost 4 bases and J lost 3 bases. As DNA, the CDR3 is TGTGCCAGCAGCCCGCGGACTAGCGGGAGAACAGATACGCAGTATTTT. Protein: CASSPRTSGRTDTQYF.

The chain combines TRBV27 with TRBJ2-3, with 8 nucleotides matching TRBD2. J lost 4 bases, V lost 3 bases, and 3 bases had no gene match. Germline V lookup: CDR1 MNHEY, CDR2 SMNVEV (reference sequence). CDR3 length equals 14 residues. The CDR3 DNA reads TGTGCCAGCAGTTTTAGGACTAGCCCAGATACGCAGTATTTT. Protein sequence: CASSFRTSPDTQYF.

The chain combines TRBV28 with TRBJ2-5, with D perhaps matching TRBD1 (6 bases). The DNA matches TRBJ2-7 better at its end, which makes the J call doubtful. CDR3 length: 14 amino acids. Germline assignment: CDR1 MDHEN and CDR2 SYDVKM. CDR3 DNA sequence: TGTGCCAGCACCCTGTTGGGGGCCCCCTACGAGCAGTACTTC. Protein sequence: CASTLLGAPYEQYF.

This chain links TRBV23-1 with TRBJ2-3; a weak D match, TRBD2 (6 bases). TRBV23-1 is flagged as an ORF with uncertain function. Trimming removed 11 bases at V and 1 base at J, with 10 bases between. This CDR3 is 12 amino acids long. The CDR3 nucleotides read TGCGCCCCCATAGCGGGCACAGATACGCAGTATTTT. Protein product: CAPIAGTDTQYF.

This chain links TRBV27 with TRBJ1-2, with D perhaps TRBD1 (5 bases). The germline V gene encodes CDR1 MNHEY and CDR2 SMNVEV (reference sequence). Trimming pared 5 bases from V and 7 bases from J, leaving 14 bases between. The CDR3 covers 13 residues. The CDR3 here is CASSPRQLGGYTF. CDR3 bases: TGTGCCAGCAGTCCGAGACAGTTGGGTGGCTACACCTTC.

This chain links TRBV6-6 with TRBJ2-2, with unresolved D. This CDR3 has 13 residues. Per germline, CDR1 MNHNY and CDR2 SVGAGI (reference sequence). The ends were cut back, 1 base at V and 7 bases at J, with 7 bases in the middle. The CDR3 bases are TGTGCCAGCAGTTACTTTTGGGGCGGGGAGCTGTTTTTT. It is translated as CASSYFWGGELFF.

This chain uses TRBV27 with TRBJ1-1; possibly TRBD1 for D (6 bases). The V end lost 10 bases, the J end lost 4 bases, and 10 bases lay between the germline ends. The CDR3 consists of 11 residues. CDR1 is MNHEY, CDR2 SMNVEV, per germline (reference sequence). Here the CDR3 DNA reads TGTGCCACCCGAGGGGGCACTGAAGCTTTCTTT. It is translated as CATRGGTEAFF.

DNA for the CDR3: TGTGCCAGCAGGAACCCGGGACAGGCTGCCTACGAGCAGTACTTC. The encoded protein is CASRNPGQAAYEQYF. The rearrangement uses TRBV6-1 and TRBJ2-7, with 8 bases identical to TRBD1. Germline lookup yields CDR1 MNHNS and CDR2 SASEGT. The CDR3 consists of 15 residues. V lost 6 bases and J lost 2; bases outside the gene matches: 9.

The chain has TRBV2 and TRBJ2-1, with TRBD2 identical over 12 bases. Germline V gene lookup returns CDR1 SNHLY and CDR2 FYNNEI. J gave up 8 bases and V 6 bases, and 5 bases lay outside the gene matches. The length of the CDR3 is 14 residues. CDR3 sequence: CASRGTSGYHEQFF. CDR3 DNA sequence: TGTGCCAGCAGGGGGACTAGCGGGTATCATGAGCAGTTCTTC.

The chain joins TRBV30 to TRBJ1-1; no clear D. The CDR3 spans 13 residues. Per the germline V gene, CDR1 is GTSNPN and CDR2 is SVGIG (reference sequence). V was pared by 4 bases and J by 0 bases, with 9 bases between. The CDR3 region is CAWTGNLNTEAFF. DNA for the CDR3: TGTGCCTGGACGGGAAATCTGAACACTGAAGCTTTCTTT.